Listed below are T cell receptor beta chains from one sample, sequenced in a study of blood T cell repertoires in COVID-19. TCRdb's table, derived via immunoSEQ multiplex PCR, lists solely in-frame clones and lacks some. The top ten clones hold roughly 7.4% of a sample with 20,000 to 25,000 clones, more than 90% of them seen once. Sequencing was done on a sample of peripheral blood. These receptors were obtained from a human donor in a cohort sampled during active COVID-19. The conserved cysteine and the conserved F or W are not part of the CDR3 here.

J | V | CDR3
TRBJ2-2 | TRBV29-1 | SVRTVYTGELF
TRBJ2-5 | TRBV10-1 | ASGSGRAPETQY
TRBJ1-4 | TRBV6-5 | ASSFTATTNEKLF
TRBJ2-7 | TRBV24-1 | ATSAPGTSEQY
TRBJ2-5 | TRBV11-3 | ASSPSVRGGRETQY
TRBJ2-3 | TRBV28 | ASRLYRGRSDTQY
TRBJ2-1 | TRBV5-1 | ASSLRGEGYNEQF
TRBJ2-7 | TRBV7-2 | ASSLEGGGDEQY
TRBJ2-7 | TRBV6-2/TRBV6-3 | ASSFQIAGGGEQY
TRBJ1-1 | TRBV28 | ASTILSREAF
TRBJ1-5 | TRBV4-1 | ASSRDLTLTGNQPQH
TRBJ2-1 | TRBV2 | ASSEDWSLSYNEQF
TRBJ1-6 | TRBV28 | ASRPGTVSSPLH